These 17 T cell receptor beta chains were all obtained from the same sample, sequenced in a study of T cells in tuberculosis. Cells were sorted from thawed PBMC rested overnight and stained with GMM-loaded CD1B tetramer, viability dye and anti-CD3. CD1B tetramers were loaded with Rhodococcus equi-derived C32 glucose monomycolate. Produced via immunoSEQ multiplex PCR; TCRdb's table is partial and in-frame only. The sample holds roughly 61,000 clones, over 75% seen once. Sequencing input: CD1b-GMM tetramer-negative cells sorted from PBMCs. The receptors stem from an adult woman with latent tuberculosis.

This clone was observed a single time. This chain joins TRBV9 and TRBJ2-7; D gene ambiguous. CDR1 is SGDLS, CDR2 YYNGEE, per germline. The V and J ends lost 0 bases and 5 bases respectively, with 15 bases between them. The CDR3 runs to 15 residues. CDR3 region: CASSVEASRSHEQYF. The CDR3 DNA reads TGTGCCAGCAGCGTAGAGGCTAGTCGCAGCCACGAGCAGTACTTC.

The J gene is TRBJ2-3, the V gene TRBV5-4; D is perhaps TRBD2 (5 bases). The CDR3 consists of 15 residues. V lost 4 bases and J lost 2, with 14 bases in between. Germline V gene sequence: CDR1 SGHNT, CDR2 YYREEE (reference sequence). The CDR3 region is CASSVEVAYTDTQYF. The CDR3 DNA follows: TGTGCCAGCAGCGTGGAGGTAGCGTACACAGATACGCAGTATTTT. The whole variable domain, filled in from reference TRBV5-4 and TRBJ2-3, reads ETGVTQSPTHLIKTRGQQVTLRCSSQSGHNTVSWYQQALGQGPQFIFQYYREEENGRGNFPPRFSGLQFPNYSSELNVNALELDDSALYLCASSVEVAYTDTQYFGPGTRLTVL.

This chain connects TRBV7-3 to TRBJ2-3; maybe TRBD2 (7 bases). The germline gives CDR1 SGHTA, CDR2 FQGTGA. The CDR3 consists of 15 residues. The V end was cut by 5 bases, the J end by 8 bases, with 20 bases between. The CDR3 reads CASSRGSRGAGTQYF. CDR3 sequence (DNA): TGTGCCAGCAGCCGTGGCAGCCGGGGGGCTGGTACGCAGTATTTT.

V gene TRBV5-6 combines with J gene TRBJ2-2, with 11 bases lining up with TRBD2. Germline CDR1 and CDR2: SGHDT and YYEEEE. This CDR3 region has 17 residues. CDR3 nucleotide sequence: TGTGCAGATGACGGACTAGCGGGTGACTTAAACACCGGGGAGCTGTTTTTT. Its translation: CADDGLAGDLNTGELFF. Supplemented by reference TRBV5-6 and TRBJ2-2, the full variable domain reads DAGVTQSPTHLIKTRGQQVTLRCSPKSGHDTVSWYQQALGQGPQFIFQYYEEEERQRGNFPDRFSGHQFPNYSSELNVNALLLGDSALYLCADDGLAGDLNTGELFFGEGSRLTVL.

The chain carries TRBV4-3 and TRBJ1-1; D remains unclear. V lost 1 base to trimming and J lost 0 bases, with 9 bases between them. CDR3 length: 15 amino acids. Germline V gene lookup returns CDR1 LGHNA and CDR2 YSLEER. The DNA for the CDR3 is TGCGCCAGCAGCCAAGTGGGCAGGCTGAACACTGAAGCTTTCTTT. Translation: CASSQVGRLNTEAFF.

This CDR3 is CASSPGLAGLSSYNEQFF. The DNA of the CDR3 is TGTGCCAGCAGCCCGGGACTAGCGGGACTAAGCTCCTACAATGAGCAGTTCTTC. This chain links TRBV5-6 with TRBJ2-1; 13 bases agree with TRBD2. This CDR3 is 18 amino acids long. Germline CDR1 reads SGHDT; CDR2 reads YYEEEE. V shed 4 bases and J 0 bases; nucleotides not matched to a gene: 7.

This chain uses TRBV10-3 with TRBJ2-3; 10 nucleotides align to TRBD2. Germline V CDR1 and CDR2: ENHRY, SYGVKD. This CDR3 contains 17 residues. The trim removed 2 bases at V and 3 bases at J, leaving 8 bases unmatched. The CDR3 loop reads CAISETQRGGQTDTQYF. CDR3 sequence (DNA): TGTGCCATCAGTGAGACACAGCGGGGGGGTCAAACAGATACGCAGTATTTT.

The rearrangement uses TRBV7-8 and TRBJ2-7; D is unresolved. CDR1 and CDR2 from the germline V gene are SGHVS and FQNEAQ. The CDR3 loop spans 13 amino acids. The V end lost 6 bases, the J end lost 2 bases, and 11 bases lay between the germline ends. CDR3 sequence: CASRFRVTYEQYF. The CDR3 DNA follows: TGTGCCAGCAGATTTAGAGTAACCTACGAGCAGTACTTC.

This clone has just one count. The chain carries TRBV28 and TRBJ2-7; tentative D call: TRBD1 (5 bases). Germline CDR1 MDHEN, CDR2 SYDVKM. Between the trimmed V and J ends, which lost 5 bases and 2 bases, there was a span of 10 bases. The CDR3 extends over 13 amino acids. CDR3 residues: CASSPAGPYEQYF. The CDR3 DNA follows: TGTGCCAGCAGTCCGGCAGGGCCCTACGAGCAGTACTTC.

This chain's CDR3 is CASSATGPQPQHF. CDR3 nucleotide sequence: TGTGCCAGCAGTGCCACAGGCCCTCAGCCCCAGCATTTT. The chain links TRBV2 to TRBJ1-5; TRBD1 might be the D (5 bases). The CDR3 is 13 amino acids. Germline CDR1 SNHLY, CDR2 FYNNEI. V was pared by 4 bases and J by 6 bases, with 10 bases between.

This clone was recorded once. The chain couples TRBV7-9 to TRBJ1-1; 10 nucleotides match TRBD1. After removal of 5 bases from V and 5 bases from J, the junction contained 14 bases not matched to a gene. Germline loops: CDR1 SEHNR, CDR2 FQNEAQ (reference sequence). The CDR3 runs 17 residues. The CDR3 nucleotides are TGTGCCAGCAGCCCGCCCGGGACAGGGGTATATGGGACTGAAGCTTTCTTT. As protein: CASSPPGTGVYGTEAFF.

J is TRBJ2-2 and V is TRBV5-1; 9 nucleotides match TRBD1. The CDR3 runs to 15 residues. V lost 3 bases to trimming and J lost 4 bases; unmatched junction nucleotides: 4. CDR1 is SGHRS, CDR2 YFSETQ, per germline. CDR3 DNA: TGCGCCAGCAGCTGGACAGGGGACTTCACCGGGGAGCTGTTTTTT. Translated, it gives CASSWTGDFTGELFF.

The chain carries TRBV5-4 and TRBJ2-7; D might be TRBD2 (6 bases). The CDR3 extends over 14 amino acids. Per the germline V gene, CDR1 is SGHNT and CDR2 is YYREEE (reference sequence). The ends were cut back, 2 bases at V and 1 base at J, with 10 bases in the middle. CDR3 in amino acids: CASSFDGGSYEQYF. The CDR3 DNA reads as TGTGCCAGCAGCTTCGACGGGGGTTCCTACGAGCAGTACTTC.

A single count supports this clone. The chain is built from TRBV10-3 and TRBJ1-2; D may be TRBD1 (5 bases). The CDR3 covers 14 residues. V was pared by 2 bases and J by 4 bases, with 11 bases between. CDR1 ENHRY and CDR2 SYGVKD come from the germline V gene. CDR3 loop: CAISEPGVPYGYTF. CDR3 coding DNA: TGTGCCATCAGTGAGCCGGGGGTCCCCTATGGCTACACCTTC.

The J gene is TRBJ1-5, the V gene TRBV28, with TRBD1 as a possible D gene (5 bases). The CDR3 is made up of 16 amino acids. Germline V CDR1 and CDR2: MDHEN, SYDVKM. Trimming shortened V by 5 bases and J by 3 bases, and 17 bases separated the two germline ends. CDR3 sequence (DNA): TGTGCCAGCAGTCCTCGGAGGGGAGGGAACAATCAGCCCCAGCATTTT. Its protein product is CASSPRRGGNNQPQHF. Looking up the rest from reference TRBV28 and TRBJ1-5 gives the full variable domain: DVKVTQSSRYLVKRTGEKVFLECVQDMDHENMFWYRQDPGLGLRLIYFSYDVKMKEKGDIPEGYSVSREKKERFSLILESASTNQTSMYLCASSPRRGGNNQPQHFGDGTRLSIL.

The chain employs TRBV15 and TRBJ1-2; 8 bases agree with TRBD1. V lost 3 bases and J lost 3; bases outside the gene matches: 0. This CDR3 region has 13 residues. Germline CDR1 and CDR2: LNHNV and YYDKDF (reference sequence). The CDR3 sequence: CATSRTGDYGYTF. For the CDR3, the DNA is TGTGCCACCAGCAGGACAGGGGACTATGGCTACACCTTC.

The rearrangement uses TRBV19 and TRBJ2-7; tentatively, D is TRBD2 (6 bases). The CDR3 runs 14 residues. V was trimmed by 5 bases and J by 2 bases, leaving 13 bases between them. The germline gives CDR1 LNHDA, CDR2 SQIVND (reference sequence). The chain's CDR3 is CASSARDWTYEQYF. CDR3 bases: TGTGCCAGTAGTGCCCGGGACTGGACCTACGAGCAGTACTTC.